Listed below are T cell receptor beta chains from one sample, sequenced in a study of breast tumors, draining lymph nodes, adjacent tissues. TCRdb itself ran the multiplex PCR reads through MiXCR, one entry per CDR3 protein. The profile shows some 21,000 distinct CDR3 sequences, approximately 53% of them singletons. The source material was breast tumor tissue. These receptors came from a female donor with breast cancer. Some clones in this sample may be carry-over from other donors' samples. Both conserved end residues are part of each CDR3. Fields, in order: J gene, clone size, D gene, V gene, CDR3 DNA, CDR3 protein. D genes are given only for firm matches. Only part of the rows carry a size: once, few, many, or a class if the clone is expanded.

J: TRBJ2-7; size: NA; D: TRBD2; V: TRBV20-1; DNA: TGCAGTGCGATTAGCGGGAGAGGATACGAGTTACAGTACTTC; CDR3: CSAISGRGYELQYF
J: TRBJ2-1; size: NA; D: NA; V: TRBV29-1; DNA: TGCAGCGTTGAAGGTCCGGGTGGCTCGAGTAAGCAGTTCTTT; CDR3: CSVEGPGGSSKQFF
J: TRBJ1-5; size: many; D: NA; V: TRBV27; DNA: TGTGCCAGCAGTTTGGGTGTCGCCAGCAATCAGCCCCAGCATTTT; CDR3: CASSLGVASNQPQHF
J: TRBJ2-1; size: many; D: NA; V: TRBV7-8; DNA: TGTGCCAGCAGCCCCCAACGGGGGTCCCGCAATGAGCAGTTCTTC; CDR3: CASSPQRGSRNEQFF
J: TRBJ2-2; size: once; D: TRBD2; V: TRBV7-8; DNA: TGTGCCAGCGGGGGGAGGGACGGGGAGCTGTTTTTT; CDR3: CASGGRDGELFF
J: TRBJ2-5; size: NA; D: TRBD2; V: TRBV6-1; DNA: TGTGCCAGCAGGGGACTAGCGGGAGGCCAAGAGACCCAGTACTTC; CDR3: CASRGLAGGQETQYF
J: TRBJ1-1; size: many; D: NA; V: TRBV12-3/TRBV12-4; DNA: TGTGCCAGCACCCTAGGACTGATGCGCGTAGGAGCTTTCTTT; CDR3: CASTLGLMRVGAFF
J: TRBJ2-7; size: NA; D: TRBD1; V: TRBV29-1; DNA: TGCAGCGTTGGTCAGGGGGCGGGCCACGAGCAGTACTTC; CDR3: CSVGQGAGHEQYF
J: TRBJ2-7; size: NA; D: NA; V: TRBV5-6; DNA: TGTGCCAGCAACTTCGGGACAAGCGGATGGTACGGGCAGTACTTC; CDR3: CASNFGTSGWYGQYF
J: TRBJ2-2; size: NA; D: NA; V: TRBV5-4; DNA: TGTGCCAGCAGCCCTGGAGTTGACACCGGGGAGCTGTTTTTT; CDR3: CASSPGVDTGELFF
J: TRBJ1-4; size: many; D: NA; V: TRBV6-6; DNA: TGTGCCAGCAGTTACCTTGGACTTAGTGGGGAAAAACTGTTTTTT; CDR3: CASSYLGLSGEKLFF
J: TRBJ1-2; size: NA; D: NA; V: TRBV5-6; DNA: TGTGCCAGCAGCTTGGACGGTGGCTACACCTTC; CDR3: CASSLDGGYTF
J: TRBJ2-7; size: NA; D: TRBD2; V: TRBV5-6; DNA: TGTGCCAGCAGTCCCGGGACTAGCGGGAGCTTACCCTACGAGCAGTACTTC; CDR3: CASSPGTSGSLPYEQYF
J: TRBJ1-1; size: few; D: NA; V: TRBV20-1; DNA: TGCAGTGCTAGACGGTTGGGGGCAGGTGAAGCTTTCTTT; CDR3: CSARRLGAGEAFF
J: TRBJ2-7; size: NA; D: TRBD1; V: TRBV20-1; DNA: TGCAGTGCTAGAGCTCGGACAGGGATTTCCGAGCAGTACTTC; CDR3: CSARARTGISEQYF
J: TRBJ2-2; size: many; D: NA; V: TRBV7-6; DNA: TGTGCCAGCAGCTTAGTCAGCACGGACACCGGGGAGCTGTTTTTT; CDR3: CASSLVSTDTGELFF
J: TRBJ2-7; size: many; D: NA; V: TRBV18; DNA: TGTGCCAGCTCACCACTGGGGAACGAGCAGTACTTC; CDR3: CASSPLGNEQYF
J: TRBJ2-3; size: NA; D: TRBD2; V: TRBV20-1; DNA: TGCAGTGCCAGGCGGGGGGCAGATACGCAGTATTTT; CDR3: CSARRGADTQYF
J: TRBJ1-1; size: few; D: TRBD1; V: TRBV14; DNA: TGTGCCAGCAGCCCTCGTGGGACAGGGTTGAACACTGAAGCTTTCTTT; CDR3: CASSPRGTGLNTEAFF
J: TRBJ2-1; size: NA; D: NA; V: TRBV7-8; DNA: TGCGCCAGCAGCTTAGAACCGGCAGGGGTGAGCGATGAGCAGTTCTTC; CDR3: CASSLEPAGVSDEQFF
J: TRBJ2-5; size: NA; D: NA; V: TRBV20-1; DNA: TGCAGTGCTAGATTAATTGAGGAGACCCAGTACTTC; CDR3: CSARLIEETQYF
J: TRBJ2-7; size: NA; D: TRBD2; V: TRBV6-5; DNA: TGTGCCAGCAGTTACTCTAGCGGGAGCAGGTACGAGCAGTACTTC; CDR3: CASSYSSGSRYEQYF
J: TRBJ2-7; size: once; D: TRBD2; V: TRBV20-1; DNA: TGCAGTGCCGCGGGGACTAGCGGCTACGAGCAGTACTTC; CDR3: CSAAGTSGYEQYF
J: TRBJ2-7; size: NA; D: NA; V: TRBV20-1; DNA: TGCAGTGCTATAAACCTAGCATTGGCTTACGAGCAGTACTTC; CDR3: CSAINLALAYEQYF
J: TRBJ1-3; size: medium-sized; D: NA; V: TRBV7-6; DNA: TGTGCCAGCAGCTCGACAGGCCCATCATCCAGTTCTGGAAACACCATATATTTT; CDR3: CASSSTGPSSSSGNTIYF
J: TRBJ1-2; size: NA; D: NA; V: TRBV7-2; DNA: TGTGCCAGCAGCTTTGGTGGGAATAACTATGGCTACACCTTC; CDR3: CASSFGGNNYGYTF
J: TRBJ2-5; size: many; D: TRBD1; V: TRBV7-9; DNA: TGTGCCAGCAGCTTAGCGACAGGGGAGACCCAGTACTTC; CDR3: CASSLATGETQYF
J: TRBJ2-1; size: many; D: NA; V: TRBV19; DNA: TGTGCCAGTAGTGCCAGGGGAGGCTCCTACAATGAGCAGTTCTTC; CDR3: CASSARGGSYNEQFF
J: TRBJ2-3; size: NA; D: NA; V: TRBV19; DNA: TGTGCCAGTAGTGGCCCCGTGGTTGCAGATACGCAGTATTTT; CDR3: CASSGPVVADTQYF
J: TRBJ2-6; size: NA; D: NA; V: TRBV28; DNA: TGTGCCAGCAGACCGGACAGCTCCTCTGGGGCCAACGTCCTGACTTTC; CDR3: CASRPDSSSGANVLTF
J: TRBJ2-6; size: NA; D: TRBD2; V: TRBV29-1; DNA: TGCAGCGTTGCTGGACTAGCGGTTAAGGAACGCTCTGGGGCCAACGTCCTGACTTTC; CDR3: CSVAGLAVKERSGANVLTF
J: TRBJ2-3; size: many; D: TRBD2; V: TRBV19; DNA: TGTGCCAGTAGTATCCCGTCGCCCGGGGGGGGTTCAGATACGCAGTATTTT; CDR3: CASSIPSPGGGSDTQYF
J: TRBJ2-4; size: many; D: NA; V: TRBV6-1; DNA: TGTGCCAGCAGTGAACCCCCCCCGATAGGTAACATTCAGTACTTC; CDR3: CASSEPPPIGNIQYF
J: TRBJ2-1; size: many; D: NA; V: TRBV4-3; DNA: TGCGCCAGCAGCCAAGGCTTGGGGGGTGAGCAGTTCTTC; CDR3: CASSQGLGGEQFF
J: TRBJ2-1; size: many; D: TRBD2; V: TRBV30; DNA: TGTGCCTGGAAATCTAGGGGCGGGAGTCGCTACAATGAGCAGTTCTTC; CDR3: CAWKSRGGSRYNEQFF
J: TRBJ2-1; size: NA; D: NA; V: TRBV12-3/TRBV12-4; DNA: TGTGCCAGCAGTTTAACACAGCCGGCGTTGTTCTTC; CDR3: CASSLTQPALFF
J: TRBJ2-5; size: many; D: TRBD2; V: TRBV5-1; DNA: TGCGCCAGCAGCGAAGGGACTAGTGATGTAGAGACCCAGTACTTC; CDR3: CASSEGTSDVETQYF
J: TRBJ2-7; size: NA; D: NA; V: TRBV11-2; DNA: NA; CDR3: CASSFYICSASRSSYEQYF
J: TRBJ1-2; size: NA; D: TRBD1; V: TRBV6-5; DNA: TGTGCCAGCAGTTTCGCCGGGACAGGGGGTAACTATGGCTACACCTTC; CDR3: CASSFAGTGGNYGYTF
J: TRBJ2-7; size: NA; D: TRBD2; V: TRBV12-3/TRBV12-4; DNA: TGTGCCAGCAGTTTCGGACTAGCGGGCGCCTACGAGCAGTACTTC; CDR3: CASSFGLAGAYEQYF
J: TRBJ2-3; size: NA; D: TRBD2; V: TRBV7-2; DNA: TGTGCCAGCGTTCTAGCGGGAGGGGTAGATACGCAGTATTTT; CDR3: CASVLAGGVDTQYF
J: TRBJ1-4; size: NA; D: NA; V: TRBV7-2; DNA: TGTGCCAGCAGCTTAGGCAGGGGTACTAATGAAAAACTGTTTTTT; CDR3: CASSLGRGTNEKLFF
J: TRBJ1-2; size: NA; D: NA; V: TRBV3-1; DNA: TGCGCCGGCAGCCAAGAGGCTGGGCCCGGGTATGGCTACACCTTC; CDR3: CAGSQEAGPGYGYTF
J: TRBJ2-1; size: many; D: TRBD1; V: TRBV5-6; DNA: TGTGCCAGCAGCTCGGGACAGAGAAACTACAATGAGCAGTTCTTC; CDR3: CASSSGQRNYNEQFF
J: TRBJ2-3; size: many; D: TRBD2; V: TRBV10-1; DNA: TGCGCCAGCAGTGAGTCGGGAGGGCCCACAGATACGCAGTATTTT; CDR3: CASSESGGPTDTQYF
J: TRBJ1-3; size: NA; D: TRBD1; V: TRBV12-3/TRBV12-4; DNA: TGTGCCAGCAGTCCCCAGACAGGGGGCAGGAGGTTCGAGTCTGGAAACACCATATATTTT; CDR3: CASSPQTGGRRFESGNTIYF
J: TRBJ2-1; size: many; D: NA; V: TRBV7-9; DNA: TGTGCCAGCAGCTCTCCCCCGTCGGGTGTATCTTACAATGAGCAGTTCTTC; CDR3: CASSSPPSGVSYNEQFF
J: TRBJ1-1; size: NA; D: NA; V: TRBV11-2; DNA: TGTGCCAGCAGCCCGAGGGGAGGGCACACTGAAGCTTTCTTT; CDR3: CASSPRGGHTEAFF
J: TRBJ1-5; size: many; D: NA; V: TRBV9; DNA: TGTGTCAGCAGCGTAGGGGCCGAAGATCAGCCCCAGCATTTT; CDR3: CVSSVGAEDQPQHF
J: TRBJ2-5; size: medium-sized; D: TRBD1; V: TRBV20-1; DNA: TGCAGTGCTAGAGACCCGGGGACAGGGGGCTTGGAGACCCAGTACTTC; CDR3: CSARDPGTGGLETQYF
J: TRBJ2-7; size: few; D: TRBD2; V: TRBV15; DNA: TGTGCCACCAGCAGAGCCTTTGGACTAGCGGGAGCCTACGAGCAGTACTTC; CDR3: CATSRAFGLAGAYEQYF
J: TRBJ2-4; size: many; D: TRBD2; V: TRBV20-1; DNA: TGCAGTGCTAGCTTTCTGGGACTAGCGGGGGGAATTCAGTACTTC; CDR3: CSASFLGLAGGIQYF
J: TRBJ2-1; size: NA; D: NA; V: TRBV25-1; DNA: TGTGCCAGTAACCTACCCGGGGTGAACAATGAGCAGTTCTTC; CDR3: CASNLPGVNNEQFF
J: TRBJ2-1; size: many; D: TRBD2; V: TRBV7-2; DNA: TGTGCCAGCAGGGAAACTAGCGGGAACTACAATGAGCAGTTCTTC; CDR3: CASRETSGNYNEQFF
J: TRBJ2-1; size: NA; D: NA; V: TRBV4-2; DNA: TGTGCCAGCAGCCAAGCGGGGGCAGGGGGAGGCAATGAGCAGTTCTTC; CDR3: CASSQAGAGGGNEQFF
J: TRBJ2-1; size: NA; D: TRBD2; V: TRBV20-1; DNA: TGCAGTGCTAGCCGAGGACTAGCGGGAGTTCATGAGCAGTTCTTC; CDR3: CSASRGLAGVHEQFF
J: TRBJ2-3; size: many; D: NA; V: TRBV6-6; DNA: TGTGCCAGCAGAACCGCGCGGGTAACAGATACGCAGTATTTT; CDR3: CASRTARVTDTQYF
J: TRBJ2-1; size: NA; D: TRBD2; V: TRBV7-2; DNA: TGTGCCAGCACCGGGACTAGCGGTTCCTACAATGAGCAGTTCTTC; CDR3: CASTGTSGSYNEQFF
J: TRBJ2-7; size: many; D: NA; V: TRBV5-8; DNA: TGTGCCAGCAGCTTGATGGGAATGCCCGAGCAGTACTTC; CDR3: CASSLMGMPEQYF